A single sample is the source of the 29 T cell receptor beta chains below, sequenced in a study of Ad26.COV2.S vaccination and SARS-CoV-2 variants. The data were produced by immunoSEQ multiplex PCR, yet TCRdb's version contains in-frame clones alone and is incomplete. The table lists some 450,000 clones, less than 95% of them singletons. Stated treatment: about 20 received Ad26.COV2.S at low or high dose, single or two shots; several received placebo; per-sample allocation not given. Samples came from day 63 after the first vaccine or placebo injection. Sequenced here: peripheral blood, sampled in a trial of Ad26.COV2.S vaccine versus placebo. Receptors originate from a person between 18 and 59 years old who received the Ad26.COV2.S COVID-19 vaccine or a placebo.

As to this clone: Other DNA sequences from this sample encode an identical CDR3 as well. CDR3 DNA: TGTGCCAGCAGTTTGGGACAGGGCTACGAGCAGTACTTC. As protein: CASSLGQGYEQYF. The V gene is TRBV28, the J gene TRBJ2-7, with 9 bases aligning to TRBD1. Losses at the gene ends were 3 bases for V and 3 bases for J; bases not matched to a gene: 0. This CDR3 has 13 amino acids. CDR1 and CDR2 (germline): MDHEN, SYDVKM. Combining the CDR3 with reference TRBV28 and TRBJ2-7 gives the whole variable domain DVKVTQSSRYLVKRTGEKVFLECVQDMDHENMFWYRQDPGLGLRLIYFSYDVKMKEKGDIPEGYSVSREKKERFSLILESASTNQTSMYLCASSLGQGYEQYFGPGTRLTVT.

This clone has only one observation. The CDR3 is CASSLPNEKLFF. The CDR3 DNA is TGTGCCAGCAGTTTACCAAATGAAAAACTGTTTTTT. The genes are TRBV27 and TRBJ1-4; unclear D gene. Germline CDR1 and CDR2: MNHEY and SMNVEV (reference sequence). There are 12 residues in the CDR3. Trimming left V 2 bases short and J 5 bases short, with 3 bases between.

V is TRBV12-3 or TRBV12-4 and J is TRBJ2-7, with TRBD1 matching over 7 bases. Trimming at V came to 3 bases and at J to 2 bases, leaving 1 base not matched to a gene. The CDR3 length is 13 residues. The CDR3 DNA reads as TGTGCCAGCAGTTTGACAGGGACCTACGAGCAGTACTTC. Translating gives CASSLTGTYEQYF.

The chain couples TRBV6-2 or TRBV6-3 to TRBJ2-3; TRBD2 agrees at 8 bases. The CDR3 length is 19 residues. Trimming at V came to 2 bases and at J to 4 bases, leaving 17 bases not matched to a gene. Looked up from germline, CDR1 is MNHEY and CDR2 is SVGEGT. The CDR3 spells CASSYTTSGSFVLSDTQYF. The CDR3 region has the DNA TGTGCCAGCAGTTACACGACAAGCGGGAGCTTTGTGTTATCAGATACGCAGTATTTT.

The DNA of the CDR3 is TGTGCCAGCAGCGACGGCGGCCCCTATGGCTACACCTTC. Its translation: CASSDGGPYGYTF. The chain carries TRBV6-5 and TRBJ1-2; no firm D call. Trimming took 6 bases from V and 4 from J, leaving 12 bases between them. The CDR3 spans 13 residues. CDR1 MNHEY and CDR2 SVGAGI come from the germline V gene.

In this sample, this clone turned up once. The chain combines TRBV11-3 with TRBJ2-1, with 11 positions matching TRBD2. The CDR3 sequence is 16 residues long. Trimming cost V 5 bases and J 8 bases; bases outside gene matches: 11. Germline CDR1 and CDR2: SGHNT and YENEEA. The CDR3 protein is CASSARLAGNIDEQFF. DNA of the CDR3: TGTGCCAGCAGCGCCAGACTAGCGGGAAATATTGATGAGCAGTTCTTC.

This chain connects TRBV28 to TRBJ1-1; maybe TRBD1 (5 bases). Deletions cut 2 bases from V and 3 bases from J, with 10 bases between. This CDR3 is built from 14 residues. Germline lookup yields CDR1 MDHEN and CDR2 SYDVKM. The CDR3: CASSLPQGHTEAFF. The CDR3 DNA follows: TGTGCCAGCAGTTTACCTCAGGGACACACTGAAGCTTTCTTT.

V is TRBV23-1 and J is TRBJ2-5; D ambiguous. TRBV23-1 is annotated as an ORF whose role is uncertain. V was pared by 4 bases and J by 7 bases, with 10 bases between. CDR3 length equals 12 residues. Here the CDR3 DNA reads TGCGCCAGCAGTCCCGAAAAGGGGACCCAGTACTTC. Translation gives CASSPEKGTQYF.

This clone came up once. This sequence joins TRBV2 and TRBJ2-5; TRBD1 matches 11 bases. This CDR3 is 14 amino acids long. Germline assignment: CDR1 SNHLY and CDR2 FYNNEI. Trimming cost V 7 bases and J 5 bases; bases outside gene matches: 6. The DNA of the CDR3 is TGTGCCAGCAAGAGGACAGGGGGCTGGGAGACCCAGTACTTC. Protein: CASKRTGGWETQYF.

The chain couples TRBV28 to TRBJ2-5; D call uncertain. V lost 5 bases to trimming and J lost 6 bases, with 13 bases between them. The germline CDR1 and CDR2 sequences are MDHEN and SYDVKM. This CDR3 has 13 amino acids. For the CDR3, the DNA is TGTGCCAGCAGTCTGGGTCCAATCCAGACCCAGTACTTC. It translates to CASSLGPIQTQYF.

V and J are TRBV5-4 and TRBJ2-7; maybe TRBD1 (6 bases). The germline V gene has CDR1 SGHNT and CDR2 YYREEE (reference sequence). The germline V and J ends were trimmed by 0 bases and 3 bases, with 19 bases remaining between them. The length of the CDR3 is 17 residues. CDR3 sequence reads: CASSLAAQGRSYYEQYF. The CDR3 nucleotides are TGTGCCAGCAGCTTGGCCGCACAGGGTCGTTCCTACTACGAGCAGTACTTC. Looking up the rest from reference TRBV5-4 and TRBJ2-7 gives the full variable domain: ETGVTQSPTHLIKTRGQQVTLRCSSQSGHNTVSWYQQALGQGPQFIFQYYREEENGRGNFPPRFSGLQFPNYSSELNVNALELDDSALYLCASSLAAQGRSYYEQYFGPGTRLTVT.

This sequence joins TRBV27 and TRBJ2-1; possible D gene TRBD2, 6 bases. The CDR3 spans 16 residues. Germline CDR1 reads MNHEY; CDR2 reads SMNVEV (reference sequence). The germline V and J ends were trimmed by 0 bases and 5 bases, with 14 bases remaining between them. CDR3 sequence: CASSLSEEGPHNEQFF. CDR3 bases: TGTGCCAGCAGTTTATCCGAGGAGGGTCCCCACAATGAGCAGTTCTTC.

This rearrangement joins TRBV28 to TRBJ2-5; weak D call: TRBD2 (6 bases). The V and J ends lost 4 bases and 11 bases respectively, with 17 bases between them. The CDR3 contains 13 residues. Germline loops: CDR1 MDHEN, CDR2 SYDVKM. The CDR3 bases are TGTGCCAGCAGTTCTCGCGTACGGGGGATTCAGTACTTC. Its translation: CASSSRVRGIQYF. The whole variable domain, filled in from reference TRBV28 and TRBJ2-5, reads DVKVTQSSRYLVKRTGEKVFLECVQDMDHENMFWYRQDPGLGLRLIYFSYDVKMKEKGDIPEGYSVSREKKERFSLILESASTNQTSMYLCASSSRVRGIQYFGPGTRLLVL.

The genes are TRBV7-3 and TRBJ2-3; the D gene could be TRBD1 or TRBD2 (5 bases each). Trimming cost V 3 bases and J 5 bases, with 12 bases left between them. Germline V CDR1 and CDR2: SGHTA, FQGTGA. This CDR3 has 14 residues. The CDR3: CASSFGGWGDTQYF. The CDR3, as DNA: TGTGCCAGCAGCTTTGGGGGTTGGGGAGATACGCAGTATTTT.

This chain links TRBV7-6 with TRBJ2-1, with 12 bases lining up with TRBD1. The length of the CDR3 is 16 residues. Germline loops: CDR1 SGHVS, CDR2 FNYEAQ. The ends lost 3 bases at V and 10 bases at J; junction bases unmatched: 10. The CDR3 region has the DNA TGTGCCAGCAGCTTCCTAGGGGGACAGGGGGCAAGGGAGCAGTTCTTC. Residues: CASSFLGGQGAREQFF. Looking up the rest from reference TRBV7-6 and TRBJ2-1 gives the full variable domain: GAGVSQSPRYKVTKRGQDVALRCDPISGHVSLYWYRQALGQGPEFLTYFNYEAQQDKSGLPNDRFSAERPEGSISTLTIQRTEQRDSAMYRCASSFLGGQGAREQFFGPGTRLTVL.

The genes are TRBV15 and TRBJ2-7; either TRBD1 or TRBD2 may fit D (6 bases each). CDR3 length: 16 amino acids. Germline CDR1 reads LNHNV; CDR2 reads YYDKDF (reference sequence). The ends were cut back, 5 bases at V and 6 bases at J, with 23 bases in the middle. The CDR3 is CATSVVGGGFRGEQYF. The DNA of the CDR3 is TGTGCCACCAGCGTGGTAGGGGGAGGCTTCAGGGGCGAGCAGTACTTC.

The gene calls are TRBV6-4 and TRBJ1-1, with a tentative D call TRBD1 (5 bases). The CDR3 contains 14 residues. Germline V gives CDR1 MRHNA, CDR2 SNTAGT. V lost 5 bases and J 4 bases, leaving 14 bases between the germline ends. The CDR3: CASSRGLGTTEAFF. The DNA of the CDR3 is TGTGCCAGCAGTAGAGGATTAGGGACCACTGAAGCTTTCTTT.

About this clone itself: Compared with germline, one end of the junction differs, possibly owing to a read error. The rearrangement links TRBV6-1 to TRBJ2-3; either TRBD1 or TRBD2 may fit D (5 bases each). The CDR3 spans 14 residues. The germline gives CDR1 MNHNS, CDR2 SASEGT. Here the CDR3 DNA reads TGTACCAGCAGTGAATTTGGGACCTTAGATACGCAGTATTTT. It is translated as CTSSEFGTLDTQYF.

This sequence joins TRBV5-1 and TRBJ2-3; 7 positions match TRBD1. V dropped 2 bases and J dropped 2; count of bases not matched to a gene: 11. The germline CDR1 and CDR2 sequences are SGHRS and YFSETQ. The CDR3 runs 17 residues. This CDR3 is CASSFGGTVDITDTQYF. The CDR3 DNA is TGCGCCAGCAGCTTTGGTGGGACAGTGGACATCACAGATACGCAGTATTTT.

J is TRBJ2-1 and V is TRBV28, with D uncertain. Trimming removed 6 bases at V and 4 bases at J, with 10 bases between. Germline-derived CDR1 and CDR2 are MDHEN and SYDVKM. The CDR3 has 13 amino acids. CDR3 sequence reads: CASRRSMYNEQFF. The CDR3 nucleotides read TGTGCCAGCAGGCGATCGATGTACAATGAGCAGTTCTTC.

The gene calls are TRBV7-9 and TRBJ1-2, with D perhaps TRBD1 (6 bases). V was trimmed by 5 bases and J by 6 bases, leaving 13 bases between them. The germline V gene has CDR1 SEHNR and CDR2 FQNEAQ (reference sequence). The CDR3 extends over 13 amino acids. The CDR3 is CASSPGPGDGYTF. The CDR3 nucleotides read TGTGCCAGCAGCCCGGGGCCAGGGGATGGCTACACCTTC.

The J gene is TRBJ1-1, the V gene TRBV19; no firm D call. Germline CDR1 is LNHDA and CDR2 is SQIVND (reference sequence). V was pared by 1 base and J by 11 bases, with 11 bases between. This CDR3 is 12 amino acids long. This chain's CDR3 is CASSIGIQRAFF. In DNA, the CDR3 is TGTGCCAGTAGTATAGGCATCCAGCGGGCTTTCTTT.

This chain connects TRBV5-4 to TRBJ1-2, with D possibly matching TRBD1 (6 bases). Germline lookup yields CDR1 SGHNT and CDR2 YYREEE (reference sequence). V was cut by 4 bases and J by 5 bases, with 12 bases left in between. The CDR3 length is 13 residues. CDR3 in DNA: TGTGCCAGCAGCCCCGACAGGAAATATGGCTACACCTTC. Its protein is CASSPDRKYGYTF.

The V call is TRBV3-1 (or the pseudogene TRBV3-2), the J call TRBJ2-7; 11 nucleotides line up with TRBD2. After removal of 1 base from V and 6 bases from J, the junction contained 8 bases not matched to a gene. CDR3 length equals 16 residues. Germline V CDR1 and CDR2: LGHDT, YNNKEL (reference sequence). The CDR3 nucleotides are TGTGCCAGCAGCCAAGTTGTTCTAGCGGGAGGATTCGAGCAGTACTTC. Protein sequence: CASSQVVLAGGFEQYF.

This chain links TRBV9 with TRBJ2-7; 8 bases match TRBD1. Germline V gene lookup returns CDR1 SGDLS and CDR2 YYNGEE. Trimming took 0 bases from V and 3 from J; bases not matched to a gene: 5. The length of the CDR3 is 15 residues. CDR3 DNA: TGTGCCAGCAGCGTAGTATTCGACAGGGGCTACGAGCAGTACTTC. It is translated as CASSVVFDRGYEQYF.

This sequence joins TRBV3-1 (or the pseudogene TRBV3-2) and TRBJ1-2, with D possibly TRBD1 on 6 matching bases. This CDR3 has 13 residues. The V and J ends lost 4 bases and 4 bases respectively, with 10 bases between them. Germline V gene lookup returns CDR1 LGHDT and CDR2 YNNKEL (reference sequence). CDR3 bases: TGTGCCAGCAGCCCCCTGGACAGCTATGGCTACACCTTC. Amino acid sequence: CASSPLDSYGYTF.

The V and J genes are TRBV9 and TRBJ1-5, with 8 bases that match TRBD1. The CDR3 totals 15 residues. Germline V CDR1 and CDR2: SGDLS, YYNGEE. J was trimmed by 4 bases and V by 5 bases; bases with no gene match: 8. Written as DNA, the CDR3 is TGTGCCAGCAGTTTTGGGACAGGACAGAATCAGCCCCAGCATTTT. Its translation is CASSFGTGQNQPQHF.

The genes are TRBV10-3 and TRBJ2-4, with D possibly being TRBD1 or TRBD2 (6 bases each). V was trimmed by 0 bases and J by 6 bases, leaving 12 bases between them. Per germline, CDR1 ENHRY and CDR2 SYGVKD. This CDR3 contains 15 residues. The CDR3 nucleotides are TGTGCCATCAGTGAGTCAAGGGGGGCGGGAAACATTCAGTACTTC. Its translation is CAISESRGAGNIQYF.

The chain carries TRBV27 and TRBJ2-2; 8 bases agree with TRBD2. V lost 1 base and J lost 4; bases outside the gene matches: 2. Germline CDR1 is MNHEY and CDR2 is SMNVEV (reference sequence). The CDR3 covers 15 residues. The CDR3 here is CASSLLGTSTGELFF. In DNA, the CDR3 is TGTGCCAGCAGTTTATTGGGGACTAGCACCGGGGAGCTGTTTTTT.